Below are 20 T cell receptor beta chains sequenced from a single sample in a study of blood T cell repertoires in COVID-19. Only in-frame clones appear in the TCRdb table, and some are missing; sequencing was by immunoSEQ multiplex PCR. The sample lists 80,000 to 85,000 clones, under 85% occurring once. Sequencing input: peripheral blood. These receptor sequences come from a human donor in a cohort sampled during active COVID-19.

The chain uses TRBV5-1 and TRBJ1-1; no reliable D call. CDR1 is SGHRS, CDR2 YFSETQ, per germline. V lost 5 bases to trimming and J lost 1 base, with 9 bases between them. The CDR3 covers 13 residues. Here the CDR3 DNA reads TGCGCCAGCAGGGAGGCTACGAACACTGAAGCTTTCTTT. Translating it yields CASREATNTEAFF.

V and J are TRBV19 and TRBJ2-3; 10 nucleotides agree with TRBD2. Trimming removed 4 bases from V and 4 bases from J; junction bases left unmatched: 8. The CDR3 is made up of 16 amino acids. Germline CDR1 and CDR2: LNHDA and SQIVND (reference sequence). CDR3: CASSSRLAGDSDTQYF. The CDR3, as DNA: TGTGCCAGTAGTAGCAGGCTAGCGGGGGATTCAGATACGCAGTATTTT.

This chain links TRBV6-5 with TRBJ1-4, with 7 positions matching TRBD1. Germline V gene data show CDR1 as MNHEY and CDR2 as SVGAGI. The CDR3 consists of 15 residues. V lost 5 bases to trimming and J lost 8 bases; unmatched junction nucleotides: 11. The CDR3 is CASSPGYRGEEKLFF. The CDR3, as DNA: TGTGCCAGCAGTCCCGGCTACAGGGGTGAAGAAAAACTGTTTTTT.

The CDR3 coding sequence is TGTGCCAGCAGTGAAGGAAGGGGGAGGAACACCGGGGAGCTGTTTTTT. It specifies CASSEGRGRNTGELFF. The chain links TRBV6-1 to TRBJ2-2, with a tentative D call TRBD1 (6 bases). V lost 1 base to trimming and J lost 1 base, with 10 bases between them. CDR1 is MNHNS, CDR2 SASEGT, per germline. This CDR3 is 16 amino acids long.

The rearrangement uses TRBV11-3 and TRBJ2-1, with a tentative D call TRBD2 (5 bases). From germline, CDR1 is SGHNT and CDR2 YENEEA. Trimming shortened V by 4 bases and J by 9 bases, and 10 bases separated the two germline ends. The CDR3 sequence is 12 residues long. Written as DNA, the CDR3 is TGTGCCAGCAGCTCCACGAGCGGTGAGCAGTTCTTC. Protein: CASSSTSGEQFF.

The chain recombines TRBV3-1 (or the pseudogene TRBV3-2) with TRBJ2-7; possible D gene TRBD1, 6 bases. The CDR3 is made up of 14 amino acids. Germline V gene sequence: CDR1 LGHDT, CDR2 YNNKEL (reference sequence). V was cut by 1 base and J by 1 base, with 8 bases left in between. The CDR3 protein is CASSQGRGSYEQYF. DNA for the CDR3: TGTGCCAGCAGCCAAGGCAGGGGATCCTACGAGCAGTACTTC.

The chain has TRBV9 and TRBJ2-5, with 7 bases matching TRBD1. The CDR3 is 15 amino acids. The junction had 11 bases not matched to a gene; V was cut back by 4 bases and J by 5 bases. The germline V gene encodes CDR1 SGDLS and CDR2 YYNGEE. For the CDR3, the DNA is TGTGCCAGCAGCCGTTGGGTTACAGGGGTGGAGACCCAGTACTTC. Amino acids: CASSRWVTGVETQYF.

The CDR3 reads CAILGRPSGANVLTF. The CDR3, as DNA: TGTGCCATCTTGGGCAGACCCTCTGGGGCCAACGTCCTGACTTTC. The chain uses TRBV10-3 and TRBJ2-6; D unclear. The CDR3 sequence is 15 residues long. The germline V gene has CDR1 ENHRY and CDR2 SYGVKD. V was cut by 8 bases and J by 0 bases, with 11 bases left in between.

This chain links TRBV7-2 with TRBJ2-1; 11 bases map to TRBD2. The germline gives CDR1 SGHTA, CDR2 FQGNSA. Germline trimming cut 5 bases from V and 5 bases from J; bases unmatched to any gene: 5. The CDR3 runs to 15 residues. The DNA for the CDR3 is TGTGCCAGCAGCCGCACTAGCGGGGGTAACAATGAGCAGTTCTTC. Translating gives CASSRTSGGNNEQFF.

Worth noting for this clone: One junction end does not reproduce the germline sequence, and a read error may be involved. The chain joins TRBV6-5 to TRBJ2-7; 12 bases fit TRBD2. The germline gives CDR1 MNHEY, CDR2 SVGAGI. The CDR3 sequence is 14 residues long. DNA for the CDR3: TGTGTCAGCAGGTTTGGACTAGCGGGGAACGAGCAGTACTTC. Its translation: CVSRFGLAGNEQYF.

As to this clone: The sample holds other DNA sequences that translate to the same CDR3. The chain has TRBV20-1 and TRBJ1-1, with D hard to call. V gave up 1 base and J gave up 11 bases, with 8 bases separating them. Germline CDR1 and CDR2: DFQATT and SNEGSKA (reference sequence). There are 10 residues in the CDR3. The CDR3 DNA follows: TGCAGTGCTAGAGTTGGGGAGGCTTTCTTT. Its protein is CSARVGEAFF.

DNA of the CDR3: TGTGCCAGCAGCTGGGGGGGCGAGGGCAGGAACATTCAGTACTTC. Residues: CASSWGGEGRNIQYF. This chain uses TRBV5-4 with TRBJ2-4, with D possibly TRBD2 on 7 matching bases. This CDR3 has 15 residues. V was shortened by 3 bases and J by 7 bases, with 17 bases between the two germline ends. CDR1 and CDR2 (germline): SGHNT, YYREEE (reference sequence).

This clone occurred once. The gene calls are TRBV24-1 and TRBJ2-1; 9 bases match TRBD2. Germline-derived CDR1 and CDR2 are KGHDR and SFDVKD. CDR3 length: 17 residues. Trimming at V came to 2 bases and at J to 5 bases, leaving 9 bases not matched to a gene. CDR3 in amino acids: CATSDSPGGGANNEQFF. In DNA form, the CDR3 reads TGTGCCACCAGTGATTCCCCCGGCGGGGGGGCTAACAATGAGCAGTTCTTC.

The chain links TRBV3-1 (or the pseudogene TRBV3-2) to TRBJ2-7; 8 bases agree with TRBD1. This CDR3 has 16 residues. V lost 4 bases to trimming and J lost 6 bases; unmatched junction nucleotides: 14. CDR1 is LGHDT, CDR2 YNNKEL, per germline (reference sequence). The CDR3 here is CASSLSGTGASREQYF. The DNA for the CDR3 is TGTGCCAGCAGCCTTTCCGGGACAGGCGCCTCTCGCGAGCAGTACTTC.

Only one count was recorded for this clone. The chain combines TRBV19 with TRBJ2-3; D unresolved. V shed 4 bases and J shed 3 bases, with 5 bases lying between them. The CDR3 length is 12 residues. Germline-derived CDR1 and CDR2 are LNHDA and SQIVND (reference sequence). The CDR3 DNA reads TGTGCCAGTAGTAGGCGGACAGATACGCAGTATTTT. Amino acids: CASSRRTDTQYF. The whole variable domain, remainder taken from reference TRBV19 and TRBJ2-3, is DGGITQSPKYLFRKEGQNVTLSCEQNLNHDAMYWYRQDPGQGLRLIYYSQIVNDFQKGDIAEGYSVSREKKESFPLTVTSAQKNPTAFYLCASSRRTDTQYFGPGTRLTVL.

The chain recombines TRBV9 with TRBJ2-1, with 9 bases fitting TRBD2. In germline, CDR1 is SGDLS, CDR2 YYNGEE. The J segment lost 9 bases and the V segment lost 0 bases, leaving 13 bases of the junction unmatched. This CDR3 has 17 residues. CDR3 in amino acids: CASSVAAAGGGAGEQFF. CDR3 nucleotide sequence: TGTGCCAGCAGCGTAGCGGCGGCGGGCGGGGGGGCCGGTGAGCAGTTCTTC.

The chain employs TRBV2 and TRBJ1-1; 10 bases match TRBD1. In germline, CDR1 is SNHLY, CDR2 FYNNEI. V lost 1 base to trimming and J lost 11 bases; unmatched junction nucleotides: 7. There are 14 residues in the CDR3. Written as DNA, the CDR3 is TGTGCCAGCAGTGAAGACAGGACAGGGGGGCCCGCTTTCTTT. This codes for CASSEDRTGGPAFF. The full variable domain, in which reference TRBV2 and TRBJ1-1 provide the parts outside the CDR3, is EPEVTQTPSHQVTQMGQEVILRCVPISNHLYFYWYRQILGQKVEFLVSFYNNEISEKSEIFDDQFSVERPDGSNFTLKIRSTKLEDSAMYFCASSEDRTGGPAFFGQGTRLTVV.

The chain uses TRBV19 and TRBJ1-2; TRBD1 agrees at 8 bases. The CDR3 is made up of 14 amino acids. Germline CDR1 and CDR2: LNHDA and SQIVND (reference sequence). Unmatched junction bases numbered 3, after V lost 6 bases and J lost 0 bases. The CDR3 spells CASRWTGPNYGYTF. For the CDR3, the DNA is TGTGCCAGTAGATGGACAGGGCCTAACTATGGCTACACCTTC.

The CDR3 nucleotides read TGCGCCAGCAGCCGCGGGGACAGCCAAGAGACCCAGTACTTC. Amino acids: CASSRGDSQETQYF. The genes are TRBV5-1 and TRBJ2-5, with D possibly being TRBD1 (7 bases). V shed 4 bases and J shed 1 base, with 11 bases lying between them. Per germline, CDR1 SGHRS and CDR2 YFSETQ. CDR3 size: 14 residues.

CDR3 protein: CASSRAGLSSYEQYF. DNA for the CDR3: TGTGCCAGCAGCCGAGCGGGGCTAAGCTCCTACGAGCAGTACTTC. The V call is TRBV9, the J call TRBJ2-7; 7 bases line up with TRBD2. With V trimmed by 4 bases and J by 0 bases, 7 bases remained unmatched. The CDR3 loop spans 15 amino acids. The germline gives CDR1 SGDLS, CDR2 YYNGEE. The full variable domain, rest sourced from reference TRBV9 and TRBJ2-7, is DSGVTQTPKHLITATGQRVTLRCSPRSGDLSVYWYQQSLDQGLQFLIQYYNGEERAKGNILERFSAQQFPDLHSELNLSSLELGDSALYFCASSRAGLSSYEQYFGPGTRLTVT.